This T cell receptor beta chain is from a study of T-cell memory formation after mild COVID-19. Overall study results and limits: Among CD4+ contracting clones, most were CM and EM, and CD8+ ones EMRA.

This clonotype was counted between two and nine times. Its antigen remains unidentified. This CDR3 contains 18 residues. V was trimmed by 3 bases and J by 6 bases, leaving 26 bases between them. Germline V gives CDR1 MNHEY, CDR2 SMNVEV (reference sequence). Constant-segment primers served in 5'RACE that generated TCR alpha and TCR beta cDNA libraries bearing sample barcodes and UMIs. TCRdb used MiXCR to reprocess the 5' RACE reads, holding one entry per CDR3 protein. Counted here are around 250,000 distinct CDR3 sequences, more than 8% occurring once; the ten biggest clones make up around 20%. This clonotype originated in a man younger than 35 who had mild COVID-19 (a few samples of this study predate the infection). Cell type and time point are not known. This rearrangement joins TRBV27 to TRBJ1-1; D remains unclear. The sample comprised PBMCs or a T cell subset sorted from them (not recorded which). The CDR3 spells CASSFLGWSGSRRPEAFF. The CDR3 coding sequence is TGTGCCAGCAGTTTCTTAGGCTGGTCTGGCAGCCGGAGACCTGAAGCTTTCTTT.